A single sample is the source of the 19 T cell receptor beta chains below, sequenced in a study of blood T cell repertoires in COVID-19. Some clones are missing from TCRdb's copy, which holds only in-frame ones; the method was immunoSEQ multiplex PCR. The table has under 200,000 clones, around four fifths seen once. Specimen: peripheral blood. These receptors all stem from a woman aged 80 or over with active or convalescent COVID-19.

CDR3: CASRQGSYGYTF. For the CDR3, the DNA is TGTGCCAGTAGGCAGGGGAGCTATGGCTACACCTTC. The chain couples TRBV19 to TRBJ1-2, with TRBD1 as a possible D gene (6 bases). V was shortened by 6 bases and J by 4 bases, with 9 bases between the two germline ends. This CDR3 is 12 amino acids long. Germline V gene sequence: CDR1 LNHDA, CDR2 SQIVND (reference sequence).

The chain couples TRBV18 to TRBJ1-6; tentative D call: TRBD1 (6 bases). Trimming took 3 bases from V and 8 from J, leaving 11 bases between them. The CDR3 runs to 14 residues. Looked up from germline, CDR1 is KGHSH and CDR2 is LQKENI. Here the CDR3 reads CASSPGGRDSPLHF. CDR3 nucleotides: TGTGCCAGCTCACCCGGGGGGCGAGATTCACCCCTCCACTTT.

The gene calls are TRBV27 and TRBJ2-3; TRBD2 aligns across 15 bases. J was trimmed by 1 base and V by 4 bases; bases with no gene match: 9. Germline loops: CDR1 MNHEY, CDR2 SMNVEV (reference sequence). CDR3 length: 19 residues. The CDR3 spells CASSSWTSGGAWGTDTQYF. The CDR3 DNA is TGTGCCAGCAGTTCTTGGACTAGCGGGGGGGCGTGGGGCACAGATACGCAGTATTTT.

The chain has TRBV14 and TRBJ2-1; possible D gene TRBD1, 6 bases. The V and J ends lost 0 bases and 8 bases respectively, with 20 bases between them. The CDR3 contains 17 residues. CDR1 SGHDN and CDR2 FVKESK come from the germline V gene. The CDR3 nucleotides are TGTGCCAGCAGCCAAGAGATGGGGGTCGGGACAAACTATGAGCAGTTCTTC. The encoded protein is CASSQEMGVGTNYEQFF.

The chain employs TRBV5-1 and TRBJ2-1; TRBD2 matches at 8 bases. There are 13 residues in the CDR3. CDR1 SGHRS and CDR2 YFSETQ come from the germline V gene. Trimming at V came to 4 bases and at J to 10 bases, leaving 7 bases not matched to a gene. CDR3 nucleotide sequence: TGCGCCAGCAGCGGCTCCGGGACTAGAGAGCAGTTCTTC. Translating it yields CASSGSGTREQFF.

The J gene is TRBJ1-2, the V gene TRBV4-3; no definite D call. The CDR3 loop spans 13 amino acids. With 0 bases removed from V and 4 bases from J, the gap between germline ends came to 6 bases. The germline V gene has CDR1 LGHNA and CDR2 YSLEER. The CDR3: CASSQEGGYGYTF. DNA of the CDR3: TGCGCCAGCAGCCAAGAAGGAGGCTATGGCTACACCTTC.

This clone appeared a single time. The chain couples TRBV5-1 to TRBJ1-2; the match to TRBD1 covers 10 bases. From germline, CDR1 is SGHRS and CDR2 YFSETQ. The CDR3 covers 15 residues. V shed 4 bases, J shed 4 bases, and the junction held 7 bases outside the gene matches. The CDR3, as DNA: TGCGCCAGCAGCCCGGTGGGACAGGGGAGCTATGGCTACACCTTC. Translated, it gives CASSPVGQGSYGYTF.

Here the CDR3 DNA reads TGCGCCAGCAGCCACGCGCCGGGACAGGGAACCTATGGCTACACCTTC. Residues: CASSHAPGQGTYGYTF. The rearrangement links TRBV4-3 to TRBJ1-2; TRBD1 agrees at 9 bases. V shed 3 bases, J shed 4 bases, and the junction held 9 bases outside the gene matches. The CDR3 has 16 amino acids. Germline values: CDR1 LGHNA, CDR2 YSLEER.

This clone was seen just once. V gene TRBV7-9 combines with J gene TRBJ2-1; 12 bases fit TRBD2. CDR3 length: 16 amino acids. V lost 3 bases and J lost 12; bases outside the gene matches: 12. CDR1 is SEHNR and CDR2 is FQNEAQ in the germline V gene (reference sequence). The CDR3 sequence: CASSFLAGGPGYVQFF. CDR3 DNA: TGTGCCAGCAGCTTCCTAGCGGGGGGGCCCGGCTATGTGCAGTTCTTC.

V and J are TRBV15 and TRBJ2-7, with D tentatively TRBD1 (5 bases). The CDR3 extends over 15 amino acids. V dropped 1 base and J dropped 5 bases, with 15 bases sitting between them. Germline-derived CDR1 and CDR2 are LNHNV and YYDKDF (reference sequence). The CDR3 loop is CATSRGGRDGDEQYF. In DNA, the CDR3 is TGTGCCACCAGCAGAGGTGGCAGGGATGGAGACGAGCAGTACTTC.

This clone has more than one count but fewer than ten. This chain uses TRBV3-1 (or the pseudogene TRBV3-2) with TRBJ1-4, with D perhaps TRBD1 (5 bases). Germline lookup yields CDR1 LGHDT and CDR2 YNNKEL (reference sequence). The V and J ends lost 0 bases and 7 bases respectively, with 15 bases between them. This CDR3 region has 16 residues. The CDR3 region has the DNA TGTGCCAGCAGCCAAGATCCGGGGAGGGGAGGTGAAAAACTGTTTTTT. Its protein product is CASSQDPGRGGEKLFF.

This chain links TRBV5-5 with TRBJ2-3, with a tentative D call TRBD1 (6 bases). Germline values: CDR1 SGHKS, CDR2 YYEKEE (reference sequence). This CDR3 contains 15 residues. The ends were cut back, 0 bases at V and 4 bases at J, with 12 bases in the middle. CDR3 sequence reads: CASSLEGRGSDTQYF. The CDR3 nucleotides read TGTGCCAGCAGCTTGGAGGGCAGGGGATCAGATACGCAGTATTTT.

The chain joins TRBV12-3 or TRBV12-4 to TRBJ1-2, with 11 bases identical to TRBD1. The ends lost 6 bases at V and 4 bases at J; junction bases unmatched: 1. This CDR3 contains 13 residues. In DNA, the CDR3 is TGTGCCAGCAGGGGGACAGGGGGCTATGGCTACACCTTC. This codes for CASRGTGGYGYTF.

The V gene is TRBV6-6, the J gene TRBJ1-3, with unresolved D. V was trimmed by 8 bases and J by 2 bases, leaving 7 bases between them. This CDR3 spans 12 amino acids. The germline V gene has CDR1 MNHNY and CDR2 SVGAGI (reference sequence). CDR3 DNA: TGTGCCAGCGGCTCACCTGGAAACACCATATATTTT. Translated, it gives CASGSPGNTIYF.

Remarks on this clone: The sample carries other DNA sequences with the same CDR3. This sequence joins TRBV6-5 and TRBJ1-1; 8 positions match TRBD1. V lost 6 bases, J lost 1 base, and 4 bases stayed unmatched. CDR3 size: 14 residues. The germline CDR1 and CDR2 sequences are MNHEY and SVGAGI. The CDR3 here is CASSPGQGNTEAFF. The CDR3 nucleotides are TGTGCCAGCAGCCCAGGACAGGGGAACACTGAAGCTTTCTTT.

The V and J genes are TRBV10-3 and TRBJ1-6; 7 bases fit TRBD1. Germline V CDR1 and CDR2: ENHRY, SYGVKD. The CDR3 is 15 amino acids. Germline trimming cut 2 bases from V and 5 bases from J; bases unmatched to any gene: 3. The CDR3 loop reads CAISEGGTDNSPLHF. DNA of the CDR3: TGTGCCATCAGTGAGGGCGGGACAGATAATTCACCCCTCCACTTT.

The chain employs TRBV7-3 and TRBJ2-1; perhaps TRBD2 as D (6 bases). This CDR3 contains 13 residues. V dropped 2 bases and J dropped 8 bases, with 10 bases sitting between them. Germline assignment: CDR1 SGHTA and CDR2 FQGTGA. This chain's CDR3 is CASSLVSGDEQFF. For the CDR3, the DNA is TGTGCCAGCAGCTTAGTGTCGGGGGATGAGCAGTTCTTC.

This clone has at least ten counts. The J gene is TRBJ1-6, the V gene TRBV30; 9 bases are a match to TRBD1. CDR1 and CDR2 (germline): GTSNPN, SVGIG (reference sequence). The CDR3 spans 14 residues. In DNA form, the CDR3 reads TGTGCTTCGAGGCAGGGACAGGGTTATTCACCCCTCCACTTT. Translated, it gives CASRQGQGYSPLHF.

Concerning this clone itself: This same CDR3 is encoded by further DNA sequences in the sample. The rearrangement uses TRBV7-2 and TRBJ1-5, with 7 bases lining up with TRBD1. V was clipped by 5 bases and J by 3 bases; unmatched bases: 4. The germline V gene has CDR1 SGHTA and CDR2 FQGNSA. There are 14 residues in the CDR3. The CDR3 loop is CASSPDRPNQPQHF. As DNA, the CDR3 is TGTGCCAGCAGCCCGGACAGGCCCAATCAGCCCCAGCATTTT. Variable domain in full (rest from reference TRBV7-2 and TRBJ1-5): GAGVSQSPSNKVTEKGKDVELRCDPISGHTALYWYRQSLGQGLEFLIYFQGNSAPDKSGLPSDRFSAERTGGSVSTLTIQRTQQEDSAVYLCASSPDRPNQPQHFGDGTRLSIL.